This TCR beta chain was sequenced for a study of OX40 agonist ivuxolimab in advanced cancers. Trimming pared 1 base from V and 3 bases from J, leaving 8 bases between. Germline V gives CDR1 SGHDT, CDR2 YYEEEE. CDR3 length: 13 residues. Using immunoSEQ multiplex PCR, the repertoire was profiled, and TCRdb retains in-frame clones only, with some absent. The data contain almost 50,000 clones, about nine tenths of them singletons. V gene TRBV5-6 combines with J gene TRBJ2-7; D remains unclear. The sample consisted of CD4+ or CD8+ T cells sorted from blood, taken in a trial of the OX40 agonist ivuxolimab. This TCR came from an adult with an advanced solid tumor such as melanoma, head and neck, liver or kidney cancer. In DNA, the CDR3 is TGTGCCAGCAGCTTGCCGGGCGACTACGAGCAGTACTTC. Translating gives CASSLPGDYEQYF.